This TCR beta chain was found in a study of blood T cell repertoires in COVID-19. Study information: Whether acute or convalescent, the COVID-19 samples came from the United States, Italy and Spain. T cells, B-cell-depleted T cells, or PBMCs provided the cDNA or gDNA that served as material.

TCRdb's copy holds only in-frame clones and misses some; the assay was immunoSEQ multiplex PCR. The data show 25,000 to 30,000 clones, approximately 86% seen once. Germline-derived CDR1 and CDR2 are SGHRS and YFSETQ. The V gene lost 0 bases and the J gene lost 3 bases, with 10 bases spanning the gap. The CDR3 is 14 residues long. Input material: peripheral blood. The sequence came from a man aged 65 to 79 with acute or convalescent COVID-19. This chain connects TRBV5-1 to TRBJ2-7, with D perhaps matching TRBD2 (5 bases). Written as DNA, the CDR3 is TGCGCCAGCAGCTTGGGCGGGCCTATCTACGAGCAGTACTTC. Amino acids: CASSLGGPIYEQYF.